The source of this TCR beta chain is a study of tumor and adjacent non-tumor tissue in lung cancer. Study as a whole: Histology: 11 to 13 adenocarcinoma, a couple of squamous cell carcinoma, 1 small cell lung cancer. Overall study results and limits: Significantly higher TCR diversity was found in tumor than normal lung.

Germline V CDR1 and CDR2: MGHRA, YSYEKL. V dropped 1 base and J dropped 3; count of bases not matched to a gene: 14. This CDR3 spans 20 amino acids. The library came from three nested PCR rounds adapted from ARM-PCR protocols. TCRdb re-analysed the multiplex PCR reads in MiXCR, keeping a single row per CDR3 protein. The sample lists 75,000 to 95,000 distinct CDR3 sequences, 76% seen once, with just over 20% in the top ten. Turning to this clonotype: What it binds is unknown.

RNA was extracted from bulk tissue without any cell sorting. More than 3 cm separated this lung sample from the edge of the tumor. What was sequenced was distant non-tumor lung tissue. The source of this sequence is a woman aged 50 to 60 with non-small cell lung cancer. The genes are TRBV4-1 and TRBJ2-6; TRBD2 matches at 8 bases. The CDR3 is CASSQGWAAGVQFGANVLTF. The DNA of the CDR3 is TGCGCCAGCAGCCAAGGCTGGGCAGCGGGAGTGCAGTTTGGGGCCAACGTCCTGACTTTC.